This T cell receptor (beta chain) was documented in a study of cytomegalovirus exposure and HLA in healthy donors. Study-level results: Some public TCRs appeared in many individuals, while most sequences were rare. Follow-up analysis later connected one missense variant in DCLRE1C with trimming of TCR beta V- and J-genes.

Use of 60 Vbeta and 13 Jbeta primers characterized the PCR. Data came from immunoSEQ multiplex PCR; TCRdb stores just in-frame clones and leaves some out. The table includes 150,000 to 200,000 clones, approximately 80% detected once. There are 16 residues in the CDR3. Germline CDR1 is LNHDA and CDR2 is SQIVND (reference sequence). The ends lost 5 bases at V and 5 bases at J; junction bases unmatched: 14. In regard to this clone: Its specificity is not known.

The receptor was derived from a woman under 40 in good health and CMV-seropositive. The chain couples TRBV19 to TRBJ1-1, with 7 bases identical to TRBD1. Sequences were obtained from PBMCs. The CDR3 nucleotides are TGTGCCAGTAGTCGGACACGCACAGGGGCGAAGACTGAAGCTTTCTTT. As protein: CASSRTRTGAKTEAFF. Variable domain in full (rest from reference TRBV19 and TRBJ1-1): DGGITQSPKYLFRKEGQNVTLSCEQNLNHDAMYWYRQDPGQGLRLIYYSQIVNDFQKGDIAEGYSVSREKKESFPLTVTSAQKNPTAFYLCASSRTRTGAKTEAFFGQGTRLTVV.